A single sample gave rise to the 23 T cell receptor beta chains below, sequenced in a study of T cells after yellow fever vaccination. Using its own MiXCR run on the 5' RACE reads, TCRdb lists one record per CDR3 protein. The sample yields hundreds of thousands of distinct CDR3 sequences, 21% seen once. Sequences were derived from PBMCs, sampled less than 25 days after the first yellow fever vaccination. These receptor sequences come from a man aged 18 to 29 who received the YFV17D yellow fever vaccine.

In its sample, this clonotype was seen a few times. The V and J genes are TRBV10-3 and TRBJ2-3; the match to TRBD2 covers 7 bases. From germline, CDR1 is ENHRY and CDR2 SYGVKD. V lost 7 bases, J lost 2 bases, and 6 bases stayed unmatched. CDR3 size: 14 residues. The CDR3 nucleotides are TGTGCCATCACGGGGCGGGGGAACACAGATACGCAGTATTTT. Protein: CAITGRGNTDTQYF.

The chain joins TRBV10-3 to TRBJ2-7; possibly TRBD1 or TRBD2 for D (6 bases each). V was trimmed by 3 bases and J by 3 bases, leaving 12 bases between them. The CDR3 extends over 14 amino acids. Looked up from germline, CDR1 is ENHRY and CDR2 is SYGVKD. CDR3 in amino acids: CAISEPGADYEQYV. For the CDR3, the DNA is TGTGCCATCAGTGAACCGGGGGCCGACTACGAGCAGTACGTC.

This clonotype was seen only a few times. This CDR3 reads CAIAPGISTEAFF. The CDR3 DNA sequence: TGTGCCATCGCTCCAGGGATCAGCACTGAAGCTTTCTTT. The gene calls are TRBV10-3 and TRBJ1-1; maybe TRBD1 (5 bases). Germline V gene sequence: CDR1 ENHRY, CDR2 SYGVKD. The CDR3 is made up of 13 amino acids. V was trimmed by 8 bases and J by 4 bases, leaving 14 bases between them.

There are a few counts of this clonotype. The V gene is TRBV20-1, the J gene TRBJ2-7; TRBD1 might be the D (6 bases). CDR1 is DFQATT, CDR2 SNEGSKA, per germline (reference sequence). V shed 0 bases and J shed 5 bases, with 14 bases lying between them. This CDR3 region has 14 residues. In DNA form, the CDR3 reads TGCAGTGCTAGAGACAGGGACACGTCGGACGAGCAGTACTTC. Its translation is CSARDRDTSDEQYF.

The chain recombines TRBV20-1 with TRBJ2-1; TRBD2 matches at 11 bases. Germline V gene lookup returns CDR1 DFQATT and CDR2 SNEGSKA (reference sequence). Unmatched junction bases numbered 8, after V lost 5 bases and J lost 14 bases. The CDR3 totals 12 residues. The CDR3: CSAPVAGGREFF. DNA of the CDR3: TGCAGTGCTCCCGTAGCGGGGGGGAGGGAGTTCTTC.

This clonotype occurred a few times. The chain has TRBV6-1 and TRBJ2-7; the match to TRBD1 covers 7 bases. This CDR3 has 13 amino acids. J lost 6 bases, V lost 2 bases, and 4 bases had no gene match. In germline, CDR1 is MNHNS, CDR2 SASEGT. Here the CDR3 DNA reads TGTGCCAGCAGTGAAACAGGGGCGGGCGAGCAGTACGTC. Translating gives CASSETGAGEQYV.

This clonotype was observed once. The genes are TRBV7-9 and TRBJ1-5; TRBD1 matches 9 bases. Trimming cost V 1 base and J 5 bases; bases outside gene matches: 9. Germline-derived CDR1 and CDR2 are SEHNR and FQNEAQ (reference sequence). CDR3 size: 17 residues. The CDR3 loop reads CASSLGGGQGLDQPQHF. In DNA form, the CDR3 reads TGTGCCAGCAGCTTAGGAGGGGGACAGGGATTGGATCAGCCCCAGCATTTT.

The chain couples TRBV5-1 to TRBJ2-3; D remains unclear. V was shortened by 0 bases and J by 0 bases, with 11 bases between the two germline ends. The CDR3 is 16 amino acids. The germline V gene encodes CDR1 SGHRS and CDR2 YFSETQ. The CDR3 nucleotides read TGCGCCAGCAGCTTGGCCCTGGATACGAGCACAGATACGCAGTATTTT. Translating gives CASSLALDTSTDTQYF.

This clonotype has ten or more counts. This chain links TRBV5-1 with TRBJ2-2, with D perhaps matching TRBD1 or TRBD2 (6 bases each). Germline V gene lookup returns CDR1 SGHRS and CDR2 YFSETQ. The CDR3 sequence is 16 residues long. With 4 bases removed from V and 1 base from J, the gap between germline ends came to 14 bases. The CDR3 is CASSRGGFGNTGELFF. CDR3 coding DNA: TGCGCCAGCAGCCGAGGGGGGTTCGGGAACACCGGGGAGCTGTTTTTT.

The J gene is TRBJ2-7, the V gene TRBV13; 11 bases fit TRBD2. The CDR3 spans 18 residues. Germline lookup yields CDR1 PRHDT and CDR2 FYEKMQ (reference sequence). J lost 3 bases, V lost 3 bases, and 13 bases had no gene match. DNA of the CDR3: TGTGCCAGCAGCTTTGGGGGCCTAGCGGGGGGTAGAGACTACGAGCAGTACGTC. As protein: CASSFGGLAGGRDYEQYV.

The chain combines TRBV12-3 or TRBV12-4 with TRBJ2-3, with 9 nucleotides matching TRBD2. V shed 6 bases, J shed 4 bases, and the junction held 11 bases outside the gene matches. This CDR3 has 16 amino acids. CDR3 sequence (DNA): TGTGCCAGCAGCCGTCCGGCGGGGGGGCCCGCAGATACGCAGTATTTT. Its protein is CASSRPAGGPADTQYF.

This clonotype was observed a handful of times. The J gene is TRBJ1-4, the V gene TRBV7-2; D is perhaps TRBD1 (6 bases). This CDR3 spans 13 amino acids. Germline loops: CDR1 SGHTA, CDR2 FQGNSA. Deletions cut 3 bases from V and 11 bases from J, with 13 bases between. The CDR3 DNA follows: TGTGCCAGCAGCTTCCAGGGGAGGGACAAACTGTTTTTT. Translated: CASSFQGRDKLFF.

CDR3 DNA: TGCAGTGCTAAAAAATTGGGACAGGGGGCCTACAATGAGCAGTTCTTC. This gives the protein CSAKKLGQGAYNEQFF. The V gene is TRBV20-1, the J gene TRBJ2-1; 11 nucleotides agree with TRBD1. The CDR3 totals 16 residues. CDR1 DFQATT and CDR2 SNEGSKA come from the germline V gene (reference sequence). Losses at the gene ends were 4 bases for V and 2 bases for J; bases not matched to a gene: 7.

This clonotype appeared a few times. The chain uses TRBV6-2 or TRBV6-3 and TRBJ2-5, with D possibly being TRBD1 (5 bases). The CDR3 is made up of 21 amino acids. CDR1 and CDR2 from the germline V gene are MNHEY and SVGEGT. Trimming took off 4 bases at V and 2 bases at J, with 32 bases between the two ends. The CDR3 nucleotides are TGTGCCAGCAGTTTCTCCATCTGGGCCCAGGGCCCTGCTCCTGGGCAAGAGACCCAGTACTTC. Translated, it gives CASSFSIWAQGPAPGQETQYF.

This chain joins TRBV10-3 and TRBJ1-6; the D is unclear. This CDR3 has 15 residues. Germline assignment: CDR1 ENHRY and CDR2 SYGVKD. V was pared by 0 bases and J by 3 bases, with 6 bases between. Written as DNA, the CDR3 is TGTGCCATCAGTGAGTCGGACGGCTATAATTCACCCCTCCACTTT. Translating gives CAISESDGYNSPLHF.

The chain is built from TRBV9 and TRBJ2-3, with no clear D. Germline V gene sequence: CDR1 SGDLS, CDR2 YYNGEE. The ends were cut back, 0 bases at V and 5 bases at J, with 13 bases in the middle. The CDR3 length is 15 residues. CDR3 region: CASSVGGSEVDTQYF. CDR3 in DNA: TGTGCCAGCAGCGTAGGAGGCTCCGAGGTAGATACGCAGTATTTT.

The sample holds a few counts of this clonotype. This chain uses TRBV30 with TRBJ2-1; D might be TRBD2 (6 bases). CDR3 length: 15 residues. In germline, CDR1 is GTSNPN, CDR2 SVGIG (reference sequence). Trimming cost V 0 bases and J 7 bases, with 16 bases left between them. In DNA, the CDR3 is TGTGCCTGGAGTGTAGTAGGTGGAGGGGTGAATGAGCAGTTCTTC. Its translation: CAWSVVGGGVNEQFF.

This clonotype has at least ten counts. The gene calls are TRBV28 and TRBJ1-2, with unresolved D. The CDR3 runs to 13 residues. Germline loops: CDR1 MDHEN, CDR2 SYDVKM. The V and J ends lost 3 bases and 8 bases respectively, with 13 bases between them. Here the CDR3 reads CASSLYGPGGYTF. CDR3 sequence (DNA): TGTGCCAGCAGTTTGTACGGTCCTGGCGGCTACACCTTC.

This clonotype was found a few times. J is TRBJ2-3 and V is TRBV5-1; 12 bases agree with TRBD2. The CDR3 loop spans 15 amino acids. Germline V gene sequence: CDR1 SGHRS, CDR2 YFSETQ. J gave up 4 bases and V 4 bases, and 4 bases lay outside the gene matches. The CDR3 sequence is CASSRLAGDADTQYF. DNA of the CDR3: TGCGCCAGCAGCCGACTAGCGGGGGATGCAGATACGCAGTATTTT.

The chain joins TRBV27 to TRBJ1-2; 7 bases map to TRBD1. CDR1 MNHEY and CDR2 SMNVEV come from the germline V gene (reference sequence). The CDR3 runs 13 residues. The junction had 8 bases not matched to a gene; V was cut back by 8 bases and J by 5 bases. CDR3 sequence: CASQGGSPYGYTF. The DNA of the CDR3 is TGTGCCAGCCAGGGGGGTTCACCTTATGGCTACACCTTC.

The V call is TRBV18, the J call TRBJ1-3; a possible D gene is TRBD1 (5 bases). CDR1 is KGHSH, CDR2 LQKENI, per germline. V dropped 3 bases and J dropped 0 bases, with 6 bases sitting between them. The CDR3 covers 14 residues. CDR3 loop: CASSPRDSGNTIYF. In DNA form, the CDR3 reads TGTGCCAGCTCACCCAGGGACTCTGGAAACACCATATATTTT.

This clonotype was seen a handful of times. The gene calls are TRBV15 and TRBJ2-1; 7 bases line up with TRBD2. This CDR3 spans 17 amino acids. The V segment lost 3 bases and the J segment 9 bases; nucleotides outside the gene matches: 17. CDR1 is LNHNV and CDR2 is YYDKDF in the germline V gene (reference sequence). The CDR3 bases are TGTGCCACCAGCAGTGGGGTGGAGCGGGGAGACGGTCGTGAGCAGTTCTTC. As protein: CATSSGVERGDGREQFF.

This chain connects TRBV7-6 to TRBJ2-1; TRBD2 matches 9 bases. J lost 4 bases, V lost 1 base, and 5 bases had no gene match. CDR3 length: 16 residues. Looked up from germline, CDR1 is SGHVS and CDR2 is FNYEAQ. The CDR3 nucleotides are TGTGCCAGCAGCTTAGACGGGACTAGCCTATACAATGAGCAGTTCTTC. It encodes CASSLDGTSLYNEQFF.